This T cell receptor (beta chain) derives from a study of cytomegalovirus exposure and HLA in healthy donors. Researchers ran the PCR with 60 Vbeta and 13 Jbeta primers. Produced via immunoSEQ multiplex PCR; TCRdb's table is partial and in-frame only. This sample yields more than 80,000 clones, of which approximately 72% are seen a single time; 11% to 15% belongs to the top ten. This CDR3 has 11 residues. Germline V gene sequence: CDR1 MDHEN, CDR2 SYDVKM. The V gene lost 4 bases and the J gene lost 7 bases, with 8 bases spanning the gap. The chain combines TRBV28 with TRBJ2-7; D call uncertain. The clonotype was recovered from a woman aged 70-85 years in good health and CMV-seropositive. Sequenced sample: PBMCs. CDR3 nucleotides: TGTGCCAGCAGTTCACATGAAGAGCAGTACTTC. Amino acids: CASSSHEEQYF.